This TCR beta chain originates from a study of blood T cell dynamics during melanoma immunotherapy. For the study at large: Metastatic melanoma patients received first-line pembrolizumab or nivolumab plus ipilimumab.

This sample's time point: pre-treatment baseline. Disease control meant complete response, partial response or stable disease at 12 weeks. The CDR3 contains 13 residues. CDR1 is MNHEY and CDR2 is SVGAGI in the germline V gene. V was shortened by 2 bases and J by 3 bases, with 8 bases between the two germline ends. Profiling relied on immunoSEQ multiplex PCR, and the TCRdb table lists in-frame clones only, not all of them. The repertoire has about 13,000 clones, about nine tenths of them found once; the top ten carry over 3%. The rearrangement uses TRBV6-5 and TRBJ2-7; D is unclear. The specimen comprised blood, sampled from a patient treated with checkpoint blockade. The sequence was collected from a human donor with melanoma. CDR3: CASSYGRNYEQYF. CDR3 nucleotide sequence: TGTGCCAGCAGTTACGGCAGGAACTACGAGCAGTACTTC.